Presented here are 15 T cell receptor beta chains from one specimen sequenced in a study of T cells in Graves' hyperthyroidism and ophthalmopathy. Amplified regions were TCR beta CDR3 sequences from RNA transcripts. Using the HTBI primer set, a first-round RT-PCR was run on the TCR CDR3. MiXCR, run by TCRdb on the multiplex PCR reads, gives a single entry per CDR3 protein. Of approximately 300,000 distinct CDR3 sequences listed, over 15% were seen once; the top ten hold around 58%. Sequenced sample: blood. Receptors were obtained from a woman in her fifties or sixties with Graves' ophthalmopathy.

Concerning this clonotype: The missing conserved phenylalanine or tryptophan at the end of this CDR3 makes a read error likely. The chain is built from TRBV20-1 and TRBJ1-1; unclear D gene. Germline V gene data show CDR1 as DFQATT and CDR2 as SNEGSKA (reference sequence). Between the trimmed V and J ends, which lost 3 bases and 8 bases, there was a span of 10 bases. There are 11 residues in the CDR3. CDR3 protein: CSARPGLEAFL. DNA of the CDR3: TGCAGTGCTAGGCCGGGGTTGGAAGCTTTCCTT.

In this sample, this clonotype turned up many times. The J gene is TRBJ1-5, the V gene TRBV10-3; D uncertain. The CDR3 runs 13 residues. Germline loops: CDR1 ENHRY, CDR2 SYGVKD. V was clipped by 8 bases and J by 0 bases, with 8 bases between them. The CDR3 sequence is CAIQENSNQPQHF. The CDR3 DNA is TGTGCCATCCAGGAAAATAGCAATCAGCCCCAGCATTTT.

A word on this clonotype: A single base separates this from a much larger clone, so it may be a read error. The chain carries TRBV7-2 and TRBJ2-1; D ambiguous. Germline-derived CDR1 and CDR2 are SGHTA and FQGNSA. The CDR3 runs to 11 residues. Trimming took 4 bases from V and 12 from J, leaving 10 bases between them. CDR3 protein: CASSSYYGQFF. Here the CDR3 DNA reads TGTGCCAGCAGCTCTTACTATGGGCAGTTCTTC.

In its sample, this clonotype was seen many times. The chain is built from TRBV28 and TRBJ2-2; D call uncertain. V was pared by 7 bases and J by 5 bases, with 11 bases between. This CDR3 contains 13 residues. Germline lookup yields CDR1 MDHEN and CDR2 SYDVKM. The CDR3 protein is CASTQTRTGELFF. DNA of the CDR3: TGTGCCAGCACCCAGACCCGTACCGGGGAGCTGTTTTTT.

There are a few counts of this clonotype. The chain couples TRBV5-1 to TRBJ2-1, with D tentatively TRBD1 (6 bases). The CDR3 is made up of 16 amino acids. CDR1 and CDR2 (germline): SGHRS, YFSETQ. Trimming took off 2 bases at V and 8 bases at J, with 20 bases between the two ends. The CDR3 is CASSFGTVFRGDEQFF. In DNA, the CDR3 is TGCGCCAGCAGCTTCGGAACAGTATTCAGGGGCGATGAGCAGTTCTTC.

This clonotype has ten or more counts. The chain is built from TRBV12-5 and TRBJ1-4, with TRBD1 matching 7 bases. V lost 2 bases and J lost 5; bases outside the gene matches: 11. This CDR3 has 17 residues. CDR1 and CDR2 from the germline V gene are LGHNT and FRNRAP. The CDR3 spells CASGLYRGQEPNEKLFF. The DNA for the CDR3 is TGTGCTAGTGGTTTGTATCGTGGACAGGAACCCAATGAAAAACTGTTTTTT.

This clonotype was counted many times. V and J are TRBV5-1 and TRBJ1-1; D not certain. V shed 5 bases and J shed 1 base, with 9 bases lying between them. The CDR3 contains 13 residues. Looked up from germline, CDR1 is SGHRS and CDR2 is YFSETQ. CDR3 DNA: TGCGCCAGCAGGATGGACGGGAACACTGAAGCTTTCTTT. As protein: CASRMDGNTEAFF. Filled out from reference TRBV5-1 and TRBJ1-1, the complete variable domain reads KAGVTQTPRYLIKTRGQQVTLSCSPISGHRSVSWYQQTPGQGLQFLFEYFSETQRNKGNFPGRFSGRQFSNSRSEMNVSTLELGDSALYLCASRMDGNTEAFFGQGTRLTVV.

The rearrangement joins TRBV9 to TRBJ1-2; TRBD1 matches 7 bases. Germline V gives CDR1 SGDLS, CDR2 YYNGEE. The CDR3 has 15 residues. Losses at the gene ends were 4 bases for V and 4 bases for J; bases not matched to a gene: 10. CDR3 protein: CASSPSTGAGYGYTF. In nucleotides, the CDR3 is TGTGCCAGCAGCCCTTCCACAGGGGCTGGCTATGGCTACACCTTC.

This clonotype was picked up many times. The CDR3 bases are TGCAGCGTTCGGACAGGGGATTCCTACGAGCAGTACTTC. This codes for CSVRTGDSYEQYF. V is TRBV29-1 and J is TRBJ2-7; 9 positions match TRBD1. V gave up 5 bases and J gave up 1 base; unmatched junction bases: 3. This CDR3 comprises 13 residues. Germline-derived CDR1 and CDR2 are SQVTM and ANQGSEA.

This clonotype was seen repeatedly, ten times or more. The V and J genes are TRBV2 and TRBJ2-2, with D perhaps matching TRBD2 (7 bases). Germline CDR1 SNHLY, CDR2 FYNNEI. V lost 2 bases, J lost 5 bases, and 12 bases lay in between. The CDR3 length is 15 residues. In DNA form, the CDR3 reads TGTGCCAGCAGTGAACGCAGGGGAGGGACCGGGGAGCTGTTTTTT. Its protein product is CASSERRGGTGELFF. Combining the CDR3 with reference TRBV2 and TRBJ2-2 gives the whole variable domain EPEVTQTPSHQVTQMGQEVILRCVPISNHLYFYWYRQILGQKVEFLVSFYNNEISEKSEIFDDQFSVERPDGSNFTLKIRSTKLEDSAMYFCASSERRGGTGELFFGEGSRLTVL.

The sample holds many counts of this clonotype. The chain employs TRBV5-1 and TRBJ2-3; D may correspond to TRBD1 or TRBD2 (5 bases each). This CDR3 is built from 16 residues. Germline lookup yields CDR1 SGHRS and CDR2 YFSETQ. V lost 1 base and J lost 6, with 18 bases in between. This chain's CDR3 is CASSLFGAAVGDTQYF. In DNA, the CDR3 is TGCGCCAGCAGCTTGTTCGGGGCGGCGGTAGGGGATACGCAGTATTTT.

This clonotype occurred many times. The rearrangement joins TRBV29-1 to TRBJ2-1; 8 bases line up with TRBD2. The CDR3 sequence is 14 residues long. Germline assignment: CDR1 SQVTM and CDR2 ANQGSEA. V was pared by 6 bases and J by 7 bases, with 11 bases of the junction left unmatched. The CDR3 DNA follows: TGCAGCGTCTGGCGGGGGGCGAATCAGAATGAGCAGTTCTTC. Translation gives CSVWRGANQNEQFF.

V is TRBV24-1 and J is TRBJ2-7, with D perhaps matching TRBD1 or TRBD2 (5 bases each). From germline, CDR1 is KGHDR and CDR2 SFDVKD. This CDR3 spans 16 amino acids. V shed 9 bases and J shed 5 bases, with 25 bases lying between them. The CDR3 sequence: CATDSGTYPKGDEQYF. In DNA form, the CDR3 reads TGTGCCACCGATTCCGGGACCTACCCCAAAGGGGACGAGCAGTACTTC.

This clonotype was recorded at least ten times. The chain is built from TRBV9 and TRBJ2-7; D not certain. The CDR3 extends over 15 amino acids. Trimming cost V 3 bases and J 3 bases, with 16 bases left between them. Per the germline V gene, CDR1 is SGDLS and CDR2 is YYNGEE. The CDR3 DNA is TGTGCCAGCAGCGCGTCATCGACCGCCGGCTACGAGCAGTACTTC. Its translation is CASSASSTAGYEQYF.

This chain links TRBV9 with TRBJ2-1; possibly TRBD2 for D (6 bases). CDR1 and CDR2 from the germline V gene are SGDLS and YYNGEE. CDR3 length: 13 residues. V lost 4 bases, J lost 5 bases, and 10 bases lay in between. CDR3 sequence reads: CASSPTSDNEQFF. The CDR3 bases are TGTGCCAGCAGCCCGACTAGTGACAATGAGCAGTTCTTC.